This T cell receptor (beta chain) is drawn from a study of blood T cell repertoires in COVID-19. Recruitment covered under 25 US areas and drew participants whose ages spanned 18 to 89 years. Each participant's cohort was designated according to participant-reported clinical history. Up to 2 weeks before entering the study, exposed participants had met a COVID-19 case. This CDR3 comprises 16 residues. Looked up from germline, CDR1 is SGHRS and CDR2 is YFSETQ. Deletions cut 4 bases from V and 0 bases from J, with 11 bases between. Sequenced by immunoSEQ multiplex PCR; TCRdb stores in-frame clones only, minus some. The sample records over 200,000 clones, nearly 90% being singletons.

The gene calls are TRBV5-1 and TRBJ2-6, with D perhaps matching TRBD1 (6 bases). The TCR was taken from a man aged 30-40 years who had been exposed to COVID-19. What was sequenced was PBMCs or T cells enriched from blood (not recorded which). The CDR3 bases are TGCGCCAGCAGCGGGACAAAGGCCTCTGGGGCCAACGTCCTGACTTTC. It specifies CASSGTKASGANVLTF. Complete variable domain (other parts from reference TRBV5-1 and TRBJ2-6): KAGVTQTPRYLIKTRGQQVTLSCSPISGHRSVSWYQQTPGQGLQFLFEYFSETQRNKGNFPGRFSGRQFSNSRSEMNVSTLELGDSALYLCASSGTKASGANVLTFGAGSRLTVL.